The sequence of this TCR beta chain was determined in a study of blood T cell repertoires in COVID-19. Across the whole study: Italy, Spain and the United States were the sources of the convalescent and acute COVID-19 samples. Nucleic acid was either cDNA or gDNA, and it came from T cells, B-cell-depleted T cells, or PBMCs.

V gave up 1 base and J gave up 4 bases, with 16 bases separating them. CDR3 length equals 16 residues. Per germline, CDR1 SGHTA and CDR2 FQGNSA. Original processing notes: From reference gene primer amplification, estimates of nucleated cell counts were derived. Libraries were prepared by immunoSEQ multiplex PCR; TCRdb keeps only in-frame clonotypes and omits some of them. The V and J calls and clone size are taken from that table; D and trimming were inferred from the DNA. Found here are around 240,000 clones, about 79% of them singletons; the top ten hold about 1.4%. The sample taken for sequencing was peripheral blood. This chain uses TRBV7-2 with TRBJ2-5, with D perhaps TRBD1 (6 bases). The sequence came from a woman aged 40 to 50 who had recovered from COVID-19. The CDR3 here is CASSLGLGAGTETQYF. The DNA of the CDR3 is TGTGCCAGCAGCTTAGGGTTGGGGGCAGGGACAGAGACCCAGTACTTC.